This T cell receptor beta chain is drawn from a study of CD8+ T cells in alopecia areata. Broader study findings: The study also sequences resident alphabeta T cells of normal skin in scalp samples. Higher clonality than in normal scalp was seen in lesional scalp, especially alopecia totalis/universalis.

For roughly 5 patients, CD4+ cells were sorted into CD25+CD127- cells. Lesional scalp punch biopsies and peripheral blood were collected from alopecia areata patients. Sorted out of PBMCs were CD4+ T cells and CD8+ T cells. Reverse transcribed after extraction, RNA yielded cDNA as the sequencing template. TCRdb keeps only in-frame clones here, not all; method: immunoSEQ multiplex PCR. The sample carries 37,000 or so clones, 45% to 70% recorded once. Trimming cost V 4 bases and J 4 bases; bases outside gene matches: 7. Per germline, CDR1 SGHTA and CDR2 FQGNSA. The CDR3 has 16 residues. About this clone: Its specificity is unknown.

The chain links TRBV7-2 to TRBJ1-1, with 12 bases fitting TRBD1. The sample was CD4+ Tregs sorted from blood. This TCR derives from a human donor with alopecia areata. DNA for the CDR3: TGTGCCAGCAGCTCCCGGGACAGGGGGCGCGCCACTGAAGCTTTCTTT. Amino acid sequence: CASSSRDRGRATEAFF.